This T cell receptor (beta chain) was identified in a study of a mutant IDH1 vaccine in newly diagnosed glioma. In germline, CDR1 is ENHRY, CDR2 SYGVKD. V dropped 0 bases and J dropped 1 base, with 7 bases sitting between them. The CDR3 spans 15 residues. This clone was counted only a few times. Its antigen is still unknown. TCRdb keeps only in-frame clones here, not all; method: immunoSEQ multiplex PCR. This table has some 130,000 clones, roughly 75% appearing once. The time point here: week 11, during vaccination. The investigators gave 300 ug of mutant IDH1 20-mer peptide in each vaccine dose, together with topical imiquimod.

The sample was PBMCs, taken from a glioma patient whose treatment included an IDH1 peptide vaccine. The gene calls are TRBV10-3 and TRBJ1-5; weak D call: TRBD1 (6 bases). This clonotype was sampled from a man aged 35 to 55 with glioma. DNA of the CDR3: TGTGCCATCAGTGAGTCTGACAGGAGCAATCAGCCCCAGCATTTT. Protein sequence: CAISESDRSNQPQHF.